These 22 T cell receptor beta chains were all obtained from the same sample, sequenced in a study of cytomegalovirus exposure and HLA in healthy donors. A multiplex PCR was run with 60 Vbeta primers and 13 Jbeta primers. The repertoire was sequenced with immunoSEQ multiplex PCR; TCRdb's copy has only in-frame clones and lacks some. The sample includes tens of thousands of clones, roughly four fifths of them seen just once. Input material: PBMCs. These receptors were collected from a man between 18 and 35 years old in good health and CMV-seronegative.

The V and J genes are TRBV28 and TRBJ1-5; D is possibly TRBD1 (6 bases). V was shortened by 4 bases and J by 7 bases, with 11 bases between the two germline ends. Germline V gives CDR1 MDHEN, CDR2 SYDVKM. The CDR3 runs 13 residues. CDR3: CASSSQGTQPQHF. For the CDR3, the DNA is TGTGCCAGCAGTTCCCAGGGGACCCAGCCCCAGCATTTT.

The chain has TRBV5-4 and TRBJ2-7; 13 bases align to TRBD2. V shed 0 bases and J 4 bases; nucleotides not matched to a gene: 4. The germline V gene encodes CDR1 SGHNT and CDR2 YYREEE (reference sequence). The CDR3 totals 16 residues. As DNA, the CDR3 is TGTGCCAGCAGCTTGGTAAGGACTAGCGGGGGTTACGAGCAGTACTTC. Encoded protein: CASSLVRTSGGYEQYF.

V is TRBV2 and J is TRBJ1-1; 7 nucleotides agree with TRBD1. V lost 7 bases and J lost 5; bases outside the gene matches: 16. Germline V gene lookup returns CDR1 SNHLY and CDR2 FYNNEI. CDR3 length equals 16 residues. The CDR3 coding sequence is TGTGCCAGCAAAACAGGGGCGATTGTTGGGAAGACTGAAGCTTTCTTT. This gives the protein CASKTGAIVGKTEAFF.

The CDR3 region has the DNA TGCGCCAGCAGCCAAGACCAATTACAGGGTAACTATGGCTACACCTTC. Protein sequence: CASSQDQLQGNYGYTF. The chain employs TRBV4-1 and TRBJ1-2, with D perhaps TRBD1 (6 bases). Germline loops: CDR1 MGHRA, CDR2 YSYEKL. The CDR3 consists of 16 residues. V lost 0 bases, J lost 1 base, and 12 bases lay in between.

The V and J genes are TRBV7-3 and TRBJ2-1; 9 bases fit TRBD1. V gave up 5 bases and J gave up 4 bases; unmatched junction bases: 6. The CDR3 extends over 15 amino acids. Germline-derived CDR1 and CDR2 are SGHTA and FQGTGA. The CDR3 loop reads CASSPPGQGYNEQFF. The CDR3 DNA reads as TGTGCCAGCAGCCCCCCGGGACAGGGATACAATGAGCAGTTCTTC.

The rearrangement uses TRBV28 and TRBJ1-2, with no clear D. The CDR3 length is 13 residues. Looked up from germline, CDR1 is MDHEN and CDR2 is SYDVKM. V lost 1 base, J lost 7 bases, and 10 bases lay in between. CDR3: CASSLLASPGYTF. For the CDR3, the DNA is TGTGCCAGCAGTTTATTGGCTTCGCCTGGCTACACCTTC.

The chain is built from TRBV11-2 and TRBJ2-4; D perhaps matches TRBD2 (5 bases). There are 14 residues in the CDR3. Germline assignment: CDR1 SGHAT and CDR2 FQNNGV. Trimming stripped 3 bases from V and 7 bases from J, with 13 bases between. The CDR3 region is CASSFRAPGNIQYF. For the CDR3, the DNA is TGTGCCAGCAGCTTCCGGGCCCCGGGGAACATTCAGTACTTC. Variable domain in full (rest from reference TRBV11-2 and TRBJ2-4): EAGVAQSPRYKIIEKRQSVAFWCNPISGHATLYWYQQILGQGPKLLIQFQNNGVVDDSQLPKDRFSAERLKGVDSTLKIQPAKLEDSAVYLCASSFRAPGNIQYFGAGTRLSVL.

V usage is TRBV13 and J usage is TRBJ2-5; D uncertain. Germline V gene sequence: CDR1 PRHDT, CDR2 FYEKMQ (reference sequence). The CDR3 runs to 13 residues. Trimming removed 3 bases at V and 2 bases at J, with 7 bases between. Here the CDR3 DNA reads TGTGCCAGCAGCTTGGGCCCTCAAGAGACCCAGTACTTC. Translated: CASSLGPQETQYF.

The chain recombines TRBV29-1 with TRBJ1-2; 8 bases are a match to TRBD1. Germline assignment: CDR1 SQVTM and CDR2 ANQGSEA. With V trimmed by 7 bases and J by 1 base, 14 bases remained unmatched. There are 16 residues in the CDR3. The CDR3 protein is CSARYPGQAFNYGYTF. In nucleotides, the CDR3 is TGCAGCGCTCGTTATCCGGGACAGGCGTTTAACTATGGCTACACCTTC. Combining the CDR3 with reference TRBV29-1 and TRBJ1-2 gives the whole variable domain SAVISQKPSRDICQRGTSLTIQCQVDSQVTMMFWYRQQPGQSLTLIATANQGSEATYESGFVIDKFPISRPNLTFSTLTVSNMSPEDSSIYLCSARYPGQAFNYGYTFGSGTRLTVV.

This clone has just a few counts. The rearrangement uses TRBV23-1 and TRBJ2-7, with unresolved D. TRBV23-1 carries the ORF label, with uncertain function. The V end was cut by 0 bases, the J end by 2 bases, with 17 bases between. The CDR3 is 17 residues long. The DNA for the CDR3 is TGCGCCAGCAGTCAATCCCTTTCTCGAGACATTACCTACGAGCAGTACTTC. Translation: CASSQSLSRDITYEQYF.

The chain links TRBV28 to TRBJ2-5, with 9 bases identical to TRBD1. Per the germline V gene, CDR1 is MDHEN and CDR2 is SYDVKM. With 1 base clipped from V and 6 bases from J, the junction kept 12 bases outside the gene matches. The CDR3 is made up of 17 amino acids. The chain's CDR3 is CASSLSPPTGGKKTQYF. The CDR3, as DNA: TGTGCCAGCAGTTTATCCCCCCCTACAGGGGGCAAAAAGACCCAGTACTTC.

The chain recombines TRBV27 with TRBJ1-4; 8 positions agree with TRBD1. Trimming at V came to 4 bases and at J to 6 bases, leaving 19 bases not matched to a gene. This CDR3 has 19 amino acids. The germline CDR1 and CDR2 sequences are MNHEY and SMNVEV (reference sequence). The CDR3 reads CASSSSGGAFWSDDEKLFF. The CDR3, as DNA: TGTGCCAGCAGTTCTTCAGGGGGCGCATTTTGGTCGGATGATGAAAAACTGTTTTTT.

The gene calls are TRBV4-1 and TRBJ1-1; 9 bases fit TRBD1. J was trimmed by 5 bases and V by 0 bases; bases with no gene match: 4. Germline CDR1 and CDR2: MGHRA and YSYEKL. The CDR3 consists of 15 residues. The CDR3 protein is CASSQDTGGRTEAFF. CDR3 in DNA: TGCGCCAGCAGCCAAGATACAGGGGGCCGGACTGAAGCTTTCTTT.

The genes are TRBV9 and TRBJ2-3; TRBD2 is a possible D gene (6 bases). Trimming shortened V by 2 bases and J by 0 bases, and 13 bases separated the two germline ends. The germline CDR1 and CDR2 sequences are SGDLS and YYNGEE. The CDR3 length is 16 residues. The CDR3 is CASSVKRATSTDTQYF. For the CDR3, the DNA is TGTGCCAGCAGCGTGAAGCGGGCCACTAGCACAGATACGCAGTATTTT.

The V call is TRBV19, the J call TRBJ2-2, with 13 bases fitting TRBD2. With 4 bases clipped from V and 4 bases from J, the junction kept 6 bases outside the gene matches. Germline assignment: CDR1 LNHDA and CDR2 SQIVND (reference sequence). The CDR3 covers 17 residues. The CDR3: CASSTRTSGSFTGELFF. CDR3 in DNA: TGTGCCAGTAGTACACGGACTAGCGGGAGCTTCACCGGGGAGCTGTTTTTT.

As concerns this clone: The sample has other DNA sequences that encode this CDR3 too. The chain is built from TRBV2 and TRBJ1-5; 10 bases are a match to TRBD1. The CDR3 runs 14 residues. From germline, CDR1 is SNHLY and CDR2 FYNNEI. V was pared by 4 bases and J by 4 bases, with 1 base of the junction left unmatched. The CDR3 bases are TGTGCCAGCAGTGGGACAGGGGGAAATCAGCCCCAGCATTTT. It yields the protein CASSGTGGNQPQHF.

This chain links TRBV11-2 with TRBJ1-5, with D unresolved. The germline CDR1 and CDR2 sequences are SGHAT and FQNNGV. The CDR3 length is 16 residues. V was shortened by 5 bases and J by 0 bases, with 14 bases between the two germline ends. CDR3: CASSPGRGASNQPQHF. The CDR3, as DNA: TGTGCCAGCAGCCCAGGCCGTGGTGCTAGCAATCAGCCCCAGCATTTT.

The chain recombines TRBV11-2 with TRBJ2-7, with 9 bases matching TRBD1. The germline gives CDR1 SGHAT, CDR2 FQNNGV. The J segment lost 2 bases and the V segment lost 5 bases, leaving 16 bases of the junction unmatched. This CDR3 has 18 residues. The CDR3 sequence is CASSPFPPPGQGTYEQYF. The CDR3 DNA follows: TGTGCCAGCAGCCCCTTTCCTCCGCCGGGACAGGGAACCTACGAGCAGTACTTC.

The V call is TRBV7-9, the J call TRBJ2-7, with a weak D call TRBD1 (7 bases). The germline gives CDR1 SEHNR, CDR2 FQNEAQ (reference sequence). This CDR3 spans 13 amino acids. Trimming shortened V by 5 bases and J by 3 bases, and 11 bases separated the two germline ends. Here the CDR3 DNA reads TGTGCCAGCAGCCGACAGGGAGGCTACGAGCAGTACTTC. It yields the protein CASSRQGGYEQYF. Combining the CDR3 with reference TRBV7-9 and TRBJ2-7 gives the whole variable domain DTGVSQNPRHKITKRGQNVTFRCDPISEHNRLYWYRQTLGQGPEFLTYFQNEAQLEKSRLLSDRFSAERPKGSFSTLEIQRTEQGDSAMYLCASSRQGGYEQYFGPGTRLTVT.

The V gene is TRBV30, the J gene TRBJ2-1, with 9 bases aligning to TRBD1. The CDR3 has 15 residues. V lost 3 bases to trimming and J lost 8 bases; unmatched junction nucleotides: 11. The germline V gene has CDR1 GTSNPN and CDR2 SVGIG (reference sequence). CDR3 in amino acids: CAWRHRDRVFHEQFF. The CDR3 DNA reads as TGTGCCTGGAGGCACCGGGACAGGGTTTTTCATGAGCAGTTCTTC. Full variable domain (remainder filled in from reference TRBV30 and TRBJ2-1): SQTIHQWPATLVQPVGSPLSLECTVEGTSNPNLYWYRQAAGRGLQLLFYSVGIGQISSEVPQNLSASRPQDRQFILSSKKLLLSDSGFYLCAWRHRDRVFHEQFFGPGTRLTVL.

This chain connects TRBV29-1 to TRBJ2-1, with TRBD1 identical over 7 bases. CDR3 length: 16 residues. CDR1 is SQVTM, CDR2 ANQGSEA, per germline. Trimming took 0 bases from V and 1 from J; bases not matched to a gene: 6. The CDR3 nucleotides are TGCAGCGTTGAAGATCGACAGGGTTGGTCCTACAATGAGCAGTTCTTC. Its protein is CSVEDRQGWSYNEQFF.

The chain links TRBV28 to TRBJ1-1, with 8 nucleotides matching TRBD1. Trimming took 5 bases from V and 4 from J; bases not matched to a gene: 12. The CDR3 spans 16 residues. Germline CDR1 and CDR2: MDHEN and SYDVKM. The DNA of the CDR3 is TGTGCCAGCAGTCCAAGGACAGGGTCTCTTTTCACTGAAGCTTTCTTT. Protein: CASSPRTGSLFTEAFF.